This TCR beta chain emerged from a study of cytomegalovirus exposure and HLA in healthy donors. PCR was performed using 60 Vbeta and 13 Jbeta primers. TCRdb's copy holds only in-frame clones and misses some; the assay was immunoSEQ multiplex PCR. The table records about 130,000 clones, about 80% of them present only once. This clone was counted between two and nine times. The CDR3 is made up of 14 amino acids. The V end was cut by 2 bases, the J end by 4 bases, with 9 bases between. Germline loops: CDR1 SGHDN, CDR2 FVKESK. V is TRBV14 and J is TRBJ1-5, with D possibly matching TRBD1 (5 bases). The receptor was isolated from a woman aged 40 to 50 in good health and CMV-seropositive. Sequenced material: PBMCs. In nucleotides, the CDR3 is TGTGCCAGCAGCCAAAGGGGAAATAATCAGCCCCAGCATTTT. It translates to CASSQRGNNQPQHF.